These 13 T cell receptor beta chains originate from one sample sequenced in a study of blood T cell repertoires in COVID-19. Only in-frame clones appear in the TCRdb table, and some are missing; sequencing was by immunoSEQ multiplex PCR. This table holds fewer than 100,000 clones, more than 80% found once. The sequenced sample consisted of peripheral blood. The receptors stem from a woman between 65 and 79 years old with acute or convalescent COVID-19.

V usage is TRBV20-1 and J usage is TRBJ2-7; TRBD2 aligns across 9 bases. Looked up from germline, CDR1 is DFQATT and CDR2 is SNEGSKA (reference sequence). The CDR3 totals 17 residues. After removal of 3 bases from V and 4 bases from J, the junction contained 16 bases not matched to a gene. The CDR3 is CSASGGQASGARYEQYF. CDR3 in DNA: TGCAGTGCTAGTGGGGGGCAGGCTAGCGGGGCTAGGTACGAGCAGTACTTC.

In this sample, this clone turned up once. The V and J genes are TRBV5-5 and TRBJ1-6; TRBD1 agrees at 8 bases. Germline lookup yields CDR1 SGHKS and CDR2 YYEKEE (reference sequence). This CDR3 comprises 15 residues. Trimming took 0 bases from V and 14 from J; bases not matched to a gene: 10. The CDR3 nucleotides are TGTGCCAGCAGCTTGGAAGGGACAGGTCTTGGGGCCCTCCACTTT. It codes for CASSLEGTGLGALHF.

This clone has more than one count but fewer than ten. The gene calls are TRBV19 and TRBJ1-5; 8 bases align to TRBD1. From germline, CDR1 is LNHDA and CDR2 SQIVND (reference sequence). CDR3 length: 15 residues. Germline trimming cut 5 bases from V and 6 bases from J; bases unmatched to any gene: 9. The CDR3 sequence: CASSVLGTGIQPQHF. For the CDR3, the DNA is TGTGCCAGTAGTGTCCTCGGGACAGGAATTCAGCCCCAGCATTTT.

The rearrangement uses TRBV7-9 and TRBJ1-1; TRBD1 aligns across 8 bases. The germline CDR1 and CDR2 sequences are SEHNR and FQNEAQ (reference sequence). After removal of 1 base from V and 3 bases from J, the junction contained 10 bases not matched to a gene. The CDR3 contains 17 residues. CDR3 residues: CASSLGQGMNSDTEAFF. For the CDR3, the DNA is TGTGCCAGCAGCTTAGGACAGGGGATGAATTCGGACACTGAAGCTTTCTTT.

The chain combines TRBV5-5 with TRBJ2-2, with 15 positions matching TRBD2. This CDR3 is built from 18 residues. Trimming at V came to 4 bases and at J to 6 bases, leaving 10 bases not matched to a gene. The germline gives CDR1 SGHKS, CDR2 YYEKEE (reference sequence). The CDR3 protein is CASSRSRTSGRGAGELFF. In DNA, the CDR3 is TGTGCCAGCAGCCGTAGTCGGACTAGCGGGAGGGGGGCCGGGGAGCTGTTTTTT.

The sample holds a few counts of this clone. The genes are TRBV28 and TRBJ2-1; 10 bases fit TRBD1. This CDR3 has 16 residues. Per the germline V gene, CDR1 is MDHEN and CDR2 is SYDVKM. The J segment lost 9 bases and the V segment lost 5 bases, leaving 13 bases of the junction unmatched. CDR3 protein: CASSRGKGQGPGEQFF. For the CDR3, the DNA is TGTGCCAGCAGTCGGGGGAAGGGACAGGGGCCCGGTGAGCAGTTCTTC.

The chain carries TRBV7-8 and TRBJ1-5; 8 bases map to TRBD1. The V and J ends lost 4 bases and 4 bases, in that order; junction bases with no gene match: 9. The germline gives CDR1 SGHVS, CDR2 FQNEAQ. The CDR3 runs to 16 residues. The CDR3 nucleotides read TGTGCCAGCAGCTCCAGGGCCAGGGGGCTAAATCAGCCCCAGCATTTT. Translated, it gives CASSSRARGLNQPQHF.

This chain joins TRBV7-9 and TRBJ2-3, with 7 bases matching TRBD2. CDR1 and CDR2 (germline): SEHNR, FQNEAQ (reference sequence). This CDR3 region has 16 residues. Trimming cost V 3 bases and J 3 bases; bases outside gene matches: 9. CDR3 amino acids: CASSFAPGLRTDTQYF. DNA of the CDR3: TGTGCCAGCAGCTTCGCACCGGGACTACGAACAGATACGCAGTATTTT.

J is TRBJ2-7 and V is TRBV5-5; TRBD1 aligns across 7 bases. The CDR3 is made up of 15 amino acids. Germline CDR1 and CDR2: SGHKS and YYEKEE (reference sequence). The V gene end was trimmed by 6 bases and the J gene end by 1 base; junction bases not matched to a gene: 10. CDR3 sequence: CASTPRQGRSYEQYF. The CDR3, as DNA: TGTGCCAGCACCCCACGACAGGGCAGATCCTACGAGCAGTACTTC.

CDR3 in DNA: TGTGCCAGTAGTATGGTTCGACAGGGGGCAAGCGGAAACACCATATATTTT. Translated, it gives CASSMVRQGASGNTIYF. The chain links TRBV19 to TRBJ1-3; 10 positions agree with TRBD1. Trimming removed 3 bases from V and 4 bases from J; junction bases left unmatched: 9. The length of the CDR3 is 17 residues. Germline lookup yields CDR1 LNHDA and CDR2 SQIVND (reference sequence).

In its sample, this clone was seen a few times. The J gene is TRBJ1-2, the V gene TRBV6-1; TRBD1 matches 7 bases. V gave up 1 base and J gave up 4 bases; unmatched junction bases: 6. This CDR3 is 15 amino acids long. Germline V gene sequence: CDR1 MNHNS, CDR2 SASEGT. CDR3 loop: CASSEDEGAGYGYTF. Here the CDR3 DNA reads TGTGCCAGCAGTGAAGACGAGGGGGCGGGCTATGGCTACACCTTC.

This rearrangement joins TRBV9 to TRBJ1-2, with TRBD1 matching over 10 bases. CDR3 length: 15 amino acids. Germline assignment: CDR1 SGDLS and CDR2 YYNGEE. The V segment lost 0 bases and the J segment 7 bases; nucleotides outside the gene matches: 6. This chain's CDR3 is CASSVATGTGVGYTF. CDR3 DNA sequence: TGTGCCAGCAGCGTAGCTACTGGGACAGGGGTTGGCTACACCTTC. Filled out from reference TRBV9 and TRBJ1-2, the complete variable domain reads DSGVTQTPKHLITATGQRVTLRCSPRSGDLSVYWYQQSLDQGLQFLIQYYNGEERAKGNILERFSAQQFPDLHSELNLSSLELGDSALYFCASSVATGTGVGYTFGSGTRLTVV.

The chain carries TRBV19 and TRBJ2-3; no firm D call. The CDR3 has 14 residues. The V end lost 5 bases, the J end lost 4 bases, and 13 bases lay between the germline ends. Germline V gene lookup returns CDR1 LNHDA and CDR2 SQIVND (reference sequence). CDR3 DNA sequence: TGTGCCAGTAGTTCCCGGGTTTGGGCAGATACGCAGTATTTT. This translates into CASSSRVWADTQYF.